The clone carrying this T cell receptor beta chain has just a few counts. Its specificity is unknown. TCRdb re-analysed the 5' RACE reads in MiXCR, keeping a single row per CDR3 protein. The sample lists approximately 110,000 distinct CDR3 sequences, around 8.6% occurring once. The record originates from a study of T cells after yellow fever vaccination. Study observations and caveats: Booster sampling recovered most clones from primary vaccination (96% CD4, over 75% CD8).

The germline V and J ends were trimmed by 0 bases and 4 bases, with 13 bases remaining between them. CDR1 and CDR2 from the germline V gene are LGHNA and YSLEER. The length of the CDR3 is 16 residues. The V and J genes are TRBV4-3 and TRBJ2-1, with D maybe TRBD2 (5 bases). The input for sequencing was CD8+ T cells sorted from PBMCs, taken 45 days after the yellow fever booster vaccination. The TCR sequence derives from a man aged 25-45 years who received the YFV17D yellow fever vaccine. The CDR3 sequence is CASSQDPGNPYNEQFF. DNA of the CDR3: TGCGCCAGCAGCCAAGATCCGGGAAACCCTTACAATGAGCAGTTCTTC.